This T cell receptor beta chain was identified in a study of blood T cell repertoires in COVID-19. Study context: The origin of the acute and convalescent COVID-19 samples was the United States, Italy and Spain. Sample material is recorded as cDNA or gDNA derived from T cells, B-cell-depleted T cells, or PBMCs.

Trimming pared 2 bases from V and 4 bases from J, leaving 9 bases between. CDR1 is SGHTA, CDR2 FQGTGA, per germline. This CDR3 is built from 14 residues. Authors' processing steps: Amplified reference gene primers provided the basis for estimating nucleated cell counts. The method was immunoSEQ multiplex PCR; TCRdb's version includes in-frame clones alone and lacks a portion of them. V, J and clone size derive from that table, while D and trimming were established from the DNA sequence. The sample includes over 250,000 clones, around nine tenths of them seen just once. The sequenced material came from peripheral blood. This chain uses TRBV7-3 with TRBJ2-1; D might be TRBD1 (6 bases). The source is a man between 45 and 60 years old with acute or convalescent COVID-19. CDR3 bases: TGTGCCAGCAGCTTAGTAGGACAGTACAATGAGCAGTTCTTC. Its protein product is CASSLVGQYNEQFF. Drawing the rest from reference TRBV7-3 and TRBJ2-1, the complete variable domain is GAGVSQTPSNKVTEKGKYVELRCDPISGHTALYWYRQSLGQGPEFLIYFQGTGAADDSGLPNDRFFAVRPEGSVSTLKIQRTERGDSAVYLCASSLVGQYNEQFFGPGTRLTVL.